The source of this T cell receptor beta chain is a study of PD-1 blockade in classical Hodgkin lymphoma (TCRdb year 2020). Looking at the study overall: Nivolumab dosing was 3 mg/kg intravenously every 2 weeks, continuing until either disease progression or unacceptable toxicity. A peripheral blood immune signature of response to PD-1 blockade in classical Hodgkin lymphoma was defined using TCR beta sequencing and CyTOF.

Genomic DNA was extracted with the Qiagen DNeasy kit from unsorted PBMCs and from negatively selected CD4+ and CD8+ fractions. TCR beta CDR3 regions were subjected to amplification by immunoSEQ multiplex PCR with primers that anneal to V and J segments. A synthetic immune receptor repertoire was used to minimize amplification bias, and any remaining bias was removed computationally after sequencing. The original methods were these. Custom Python scripts were used to quantify repertoire diversity as the Shannon entropy index. Unsorted, CD4+ and CD8+ repertoires were analyzed separately, except for combined analyses in which CD4+ and CD8+ sequences were merged in silico. Clonal expansion was defined as at least a 2-fold frequency increase after treatment relative to C1D1, with a pseudocount of 0.5 for undetected baseline clones. Clones with 0 or 1 copy at C1D1 were defined as singleton clones, while clones with 2 or more copies were defined as non-singleton clones. Clones expanded in unsorted samples were annotated as CD4+, CD8+ or unknown by matching protein sequences in sorted samples from the same patient. Diversity changes from C1D1 to C4D1 were tested in paired samples using Wilcoxon tests. TCRdb's version of the immuneACCESS table is confined to in-frame rearrangements and falls short of the full clone set. An unresolved V gene accounts for under half of the shortfall where checked; the remainder is of unknown origin. V, J and clone size reflect that table, while D and trimming were determined from the DNA. This sample holds roughly 100,000 clones; about three quarters were observed only once. 9.4% of the sample lies in the top ten.

Paper-wide results and their limitations: The study was limited to a single clinical trial cohort, and causes of repertoire differences, possibly disease activity or prior therapy, remained undefined. CD4+ but not CD8+ TCR diversity rose significantly by C4D1 (p=0.0027 vs p=0.16), most apparent in complete responders (p=0.02). Lower diversity was observed in patients in whom nivolumab was started less than 1 year after ASCT, and these patients were excluded from later analyses so that confounding by immune reconstitution would be avoided. Newly diagnosed patients were reported to have lower baseline TCR diversity than healthy donors, and relapsed/refractory patients were reported to have lower baseline TCR diversity still. Among trial patients, those achieving complete response had baseline diversity similar to that of newly diagnosed patients, while diversity was significantly lower in partial responders and progressors.

Notes on this clone: The antigen it recognizes is unknown. Per-base quality was not reported, and no clone a single base away is much larger than it.

Reading from cysteine to phenylalanine, the CDR3 counts 12 amino acids. This entry keeps only the CDR3 DNA: 36 bases, framed from base 1. CDR1 and CDR2 are drawn from the germline V gene (reference sequence): SGHKS, YYEKEE. V loses 1 base of germline sequence and J loses 4 bases, and the interval between the two ends is 5 bases. The time point label here, explained by the study, means: cycle 4 day 1 (C4D1), after less than seven weeks of nivolumab. Relapse after autologous stem cell transplantation had occurred in all trial patients, and cohorts A, B and C were distinguished by prior brentuximab vedotin exposure. A total of under 70 patients with relapsed/refractory classical Hodgkin lymphoma made up the trial cohort, and each patient's best overall response was complete response, partial response or progressive disease. Single-agent nivolumab was administered to trial patients in the multi-cohort phase II CheckMate 205 trial. An independent review committee assessed best overall response by applying the 2007 International Working Group response criteria. Trial PBMCs were obtained immediately prior to nivolumab initiation (C1D1) and on therapy at cycle 2 day 1 and cycle 4 day 1. Peripheral blood was collected in 8 mL Vacutainer Cell Preparation Tubes, from which PBMCs were isolated by centrifugation and then cryopreserved.

This TCR came from a human donor with classical Hodgkin lymphoma. The sequencing here drew on peripheral blood mononuclear cells (PBMCs), taken before the fourth cycle of nivolumab. The chain links TRBV5-5 with TRBJ1-2; no D gene can be assigned with confidence. The CDR3 here reads CASSLTSYGYTF. In nucleotides, the sequence is TGTGCCAGCAGCTTGACGTCCTATGGCTACACCTTC. This CDR3, with the reference TRBV5-5 and TRBJ1-2 proteins standing in past its ends, gives the full variable domain DAGVTQSPTHLIKTRGQQVTLRCSPISGHKSVSWYQQVLGQGPQFIFQYYEKEERGRGNFPDRFSARQFPNYSSELNVNALLLGDSALYLCASSLTSYGYTFGSGTRLTVV.